This is a list of T cell receptor beta chains from one sample in a study of cytomegalovirus exposure and HLA in healthy donors. The data were produced by immunoSEQ multiplex PCR, yet TCRdb's version contains in-frame clones alone and is incomplete. This table has around 110,000 clones, around 84% appearing once. Material: PBMCs. Receptors were obtained from a man aged 25 to 40 in good health and CMV-seropositive. Each CDR3 is given with its conserved first and last residue. The D gene is left open where the match is weak. The size field is filled for only some rows; it gives once, few, many or a size class.

CDR3aa: CARADRNQETQYF
CDR3nt: TGTGCCAGGGCAGACAGGAACCAAGAGACCCAGTACTTC
v_gene: TRBV2
d_gene: -
abundance: -
j_gene: TRBJ2-5

CDR3aa: CASSNLQGRGEKLFF
CDR3nt: TGTGCCAGCAGCAACCTACAGGGGCGCGGCGAAAAACTGTTTTTT
v_gene: TRBV11-3
d_gene: TRBD1
abundance: -
j_gene: TRBJ1-4

CDR3aa: CASSFFSGTGELFF
CDR3nt: TGTGCCAGCAGTTTCTTTTCCGGGACCGGGGAGCTGTTTTTT
v_gene: TRBV27
d_gene: -
abundance: -
j_gene: TRBJ2-2

CDR3aa: CASSLETGVSGNTIYF
CDR3nt: TGTGCCAGCAGCTTAGAGACAGGGGTATCTGGAAACACCATATATTTT
v_gene: TRBV11-2
d_gene: TRBD1
abundance: -
j_gene: TRBJ1-3

CDR3aa: CASRDRTPTGELFF
CDR3nt: TGTGCCAGCAGGGACAGGACGCCGACCGGGGAGCTGTTTTTT
v_gene: TRBV2
d_gene: TRBD1
abundance: -
j_gene: TRBJ2-2

CDR3aa: CASSIRGSGGTGELFF
CDR3nt: TGTGCCAGTAGTATACGGGGATCGGGTGGCACCGGGGAGCTGTTTTTT
v_gene: TRBV19
d_gene: -
abundance: -
j_gene: TRBJ2-2

CDR3aa: CASSLRRSYNEQFF
CDR3nt: TGTGCCAGCAGTTTGCGCCGCTCCTACAATGAGCAGTTCTTC
v_gene: TRBV2
d_gene: -
abundance: once
j_gene: TRBJ2-1

CDR3aa: CASSALQQNTEAFF
CDR3nt: TGTGCCAGCAGCGCCCTACAGCAAAACACTGAAGCTTTCTTT
v_gene: TRBV5-4
d_gene: -
abundance: -
j_gene: TRBJ1-1

CDR3aa: CASSWDRDTQYF
CDR3nt: TGTGCCAGCAGCTGGGACAGAGATACGCAGTATTTT
v_gene: TRBV5-4
d_gene: TRBD1
abundance: -
j_gene: TRBJ2-3

CDR3aa: CASSRTGQFGYTF
CDR3nt: TGTGCCAGCTCACGAACCGGACAGTTTGGCTACACCTTC
v_gene: TRBV18
d_gene: -
abundance: -
j_gene: TRBJ1-2

CDR3aa: CSVQDWTGPNTEAFF
CDR3nt: TGCAGCGTTCAAGATTGGACAGGCCCGAACACTGAAGCTTTCTTT
v_gene: TRBV29-1
d_gene: TRBD1
abundance: -
j_gene: TRBJ1-1

CDR3aa: CASSLDPGLAGNEQFF
CDR3nt: TGCGCCAGCAGCTTGGACCCGGGACTAGCGGGGAATGAGCAGTTCTTC
v_gene: TRBV5-1
d_gene: TRBD2
abundance: -
j_gene: TRBJ2-1

CDR3aa: CASSKDRGLGKNIQYF
CDR3nt: TGTGCCAGCAGCAAAGACAGGGGGCTAGGCAAAAACATTCAGTACTTC
v_gene: TRBV4-2
d_gene: TRBD1
abundance: -
j_gene: TRBJ2-4

CDR3aa: CASSIGDSIKTQYF
CDR3nt: TGTGCCAGTAGTATCGGAGACAGCATCAAGACCCAGTACTTC
v_gene: TRBV19
d_gene: -
abundance: few
j_gene: TRBJ2-5

CDR3aa: CASSARGPGRRIRGTGELFF
CDR3nt: TGTGCCAGCAGTGCCAGGGGGCCCGGGAGACGGATTCGTGGCACCGGGGAGCTGTTTTTT
v_gene: TRBV6-1
d_gene: TRBD1
abundance: once
j_gene: TRBJ2-2

CDR3aa: CASSMRQVYGYTF
CDR3nt: TGTGCCAGTAGTATGCGACAGGTATATGGCTACACCTTC
v_gene: TRBV19
d_gene: -
abundance: -
j_gene: TRBJ1-2

CDR3aa: CASSSTTGYTEAFF
CDR3nt: TGCGCCAGCAGCTCTACCACAGGCTACACTGAAGCTTTCTTT
v_gene: TRBV5-1
d_gene: -
abundance: -
j_gene: TRBJ1-1

CDR3aa: CASHTSWGERGNEQFF
CDR3nt: TGTGCCAGCCATACTAGCTGGGGGGAGAGAGGAAATGAGCAGTTCTTC
v_gene: TRBV5-4
d_gene: -
abundance: -
j_gene: TRBJ2-1

CDR3aa: CASSQDHATGSNQPQHF
CDR3nt: TGCGCCAGCAGCCAAGATCACGCGACGGGGAGCAATCAGCCCCAGCATTTT
v_gene: TRBV4-1
d_gene: -
abundance: -
j_gene: TRBJ1-5

CDR3aa: CAISVVQETGYTF
CDR3nt: TGTGCCATCAGTGTAGTACAGGAAACGGGCTACACCTTC
v_gene: TRBV10-3
d_gene: -
abundance: once
j_gene: TRBJ1-2

CDR3aa: CSVDRDNTGELFF
CDR3nt: TGCAGCGTGGACAGGGATAACACCGGGGAGCTGTTTTTT
v_gene: TRBV29-1
d_gene: TRBD1
abundance: -
j_gene: TRBJ2-2

CDR3aa: CAWSLMGDYDEQFF
CDR3nt: TGTGCCTGGAGCCTCATGGGGGACTACGATGAGCAGTTCTTC
v_gene: TRBV30
d_gene: TRBD2
abundance: -
j_gene: TRBJ2-1

CDR3aa: CASSSSGTGEVGELFF
CDR3nt: TGTGCCAGCAGCTCGTCCGGGACAGGGGAGGTCGGGGAGCTGTTTTTT
v_gene: TRBV5-4
d_gene: TRBD1
abundance: -
j_gene: TRBJ2-2

CDR3aa: CASSIVAGDTGELFF
CDR3nt: TGTGCCAGTAGTATAGTAGCGGGAGATACCGGGGAGCTGTTTTTT
v_gene: TRBV19
d_gene: TRBD2
abundance: -
j_gene: TRBJ2-2

CDR3aa: CASSGDRGGTDTQYF
CDR3nt: TGTGCCAGCAGTGGCGACAGGGGAGGGACAGATACGCAGTATTTT
v_gene: TRBV2
d_gene: -
abundance: few
j_gene: TRBJ2-3

CDR3aa: CASSYGGGTDTQYF
CDR3nt: TGTGCCAGCAGTTACGGCGGGGGTACAGATACGCAGTATTTT
v_gene: TRBV6-5
d_gene: TRBD2
abundance: few
j_gene: TRBJ2-3

CDR3aa: CSVQTREGYNEQFF
CDR3nt: TGCAGCGTTCAGACGCGGGAAGGATACAATGAGCAGTTCTTC
v_gene: TRBV29-1
d_gene: -
abundance: -
j_gene: TRBJ2-1

CDR3aa: CASTGGGLSYNEQFF
CDR3nt: TGCGCCAGCACCGGGGGGGGCCTTTCCTACAATGAGCAGTTCTTC
v_gene: TRBV5-1
d_gene: TRBD2
abundance: -
j_gene: TRBJ2-1

CDR3aa: CASSLGGEKLFF
CDR3nt: TGTGCCAGCAGCTTAGGCGGCGAAAAACTGTTTTTT
v_gene: TRBV7-9
d_gene: -
abundance: -
j_gene: TRBJ1-4

CDR3aa: CASSLASGTGFGEQYF
CDR3nt: TGTGCCAGCAGCTTAGCCTCCGGGACAGGGTTCGGCGAGCAGTACTTC
v_gene: TRBV11-2
d_gene: TRBD1
abundance: -
j_gene: TRBJ2-7

CDR3aa: CASVRVVAYGYTF
CDR3nt: TGTGCCAGCGTCAGGGTGGTGGCCTATGGCTACACCTTC
v_gene: TRBV2
d_gene: -
abundance: -
j_gene: TRBJ1-2

CDR3aa: CASSSRTANYGYTF
CDR3nt: TGTGCCAGCAGCTCCAGGACAGCTAACTATGGCTACACCTTC
v_gene: TRBV7-2
d_gene: -
abundance: -
j_gene: TRBJ1-2

CDR3aa: CSGQGHALYNEQFF
CDR3nt: TGCAGCGGCCAGGGACACGCCCTTTACAATGAGCAGTTCTTC
v_gene: TRBV29-1
d_gene: -
abundance: -
j_gene: TRBJ2-1

CDR3aa: CASSRGQGARGTEAFF
CDR3nt: TGTGCCAGTAGTCGGGGACAGGGGGCGAGAGGGACTGAAGCTTTCTTT
v_gene: TRBV19
d_gene: TRBD1
abundance: -
j_gene: TRBJ1-1

CDR3aa: CATSFGTVYGYTF
CDR3nt: TGTGCCACCAGCTTCGGGACAGTTTATGGCTACACCTTC
v_gene: TRBV15
d_gene: TRBD1
abundance: -
j_gene: TRBJ1-2

CDR3aa: CASSYQTGGLTEAFF
CDR3nt: TGTGCCAGCAGTTACCAGACAGGGGGCTTGACTGAAGCTTTCTTT
v_gene: TRBV6-6
d_gene: TRBD1
abundance: -
j_gene: TRBJ1-1

CDR3aa: CASSLGQPNSPLHF
CDR3nt: TGCGCCAGCAGCTTGGGACAGCCTAATTCACCCCTCCACTTT
v_gene: TRBV5-1
d_gene: -
abundance: -
j_gene: TRBJ1-6

CDR3aa: CASSQEEAGTDTQYF
CDR3nt: TGCGCCAGCAGCCAAGAAGAGGCGGGCACAGATACGCAGTATTTT
v_gene: TRBV4-1
d_gene: -
abundance: -
j_gene: TRBJ2-3

CDR3aa: CASSVGSGAAQETQYF
CDR3nt: TGTGCCAGCAGCGTGGGAAGCGGGGCCGCCCAAGAGACCCAGTACTTC
v_gene: TRBV9
d_gene: TRBD2
abundance: -
j_gene: TRBJ2-5